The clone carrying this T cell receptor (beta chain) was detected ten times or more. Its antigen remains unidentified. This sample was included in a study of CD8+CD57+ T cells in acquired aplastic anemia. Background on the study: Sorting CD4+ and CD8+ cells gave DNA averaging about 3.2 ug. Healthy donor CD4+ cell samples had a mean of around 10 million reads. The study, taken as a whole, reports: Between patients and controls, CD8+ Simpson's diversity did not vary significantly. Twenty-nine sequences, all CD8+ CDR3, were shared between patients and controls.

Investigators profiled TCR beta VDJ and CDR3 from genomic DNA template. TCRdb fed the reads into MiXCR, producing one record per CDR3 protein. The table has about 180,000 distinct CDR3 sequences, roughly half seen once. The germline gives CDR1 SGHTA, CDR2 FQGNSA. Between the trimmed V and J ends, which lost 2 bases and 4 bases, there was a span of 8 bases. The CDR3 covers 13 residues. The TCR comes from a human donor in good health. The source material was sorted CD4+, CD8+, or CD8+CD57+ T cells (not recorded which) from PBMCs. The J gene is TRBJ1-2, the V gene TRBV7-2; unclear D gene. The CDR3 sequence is CASSLPYSYGYTF. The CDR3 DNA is TGTGCCAGCAGCTTACCTTACAGCTATGGCTACACCTTC. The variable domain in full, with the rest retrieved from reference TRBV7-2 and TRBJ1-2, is GAGVSQSPSNKVTEKGKDVELRCDPISGHTALYWYRQSLGQGLEFLIYFQGNSAPDKSGLPSDRFSAERTGGSVSTLTIQRTQQEDSAVYLCASSLPYSYGYTFGSGTRLTVV.